The present T cell receptor (beta chain) was sequenced within a study of shared clonotypes between healthy human individuals. Findings and caveats of the study: Naive subsets tended to show greater estimated richness than memory subsets.

CD45RO negativity and positive selection for CCR7 defined naive CD8 cells, a population that excluded terminally differentiated effector memory CD45RA+ cells. The repertoire was sequenced with immunoSEQ multiplex PCR; TCRdb's copy has only in-frame clones and lacks some. In the table there are roughly 570,000 clones, more than 95% of which are singletons. Germline trimming cut 5 bases from V and 0 bases from J; bases unmatched to any gene: 7. Looked up from germline, CDR1 is SEHNR and CDR2 is FQNEAQ (reference sequence). The CDR3 has 15 residues. As to this clone: The antigen is undetermined.

Sequenced: naive CD8+ T cells sorted from blood. The chain carries TRBV7-9 and TRBJ2-7, with 7 nucleotides matching TRBD1. This receptor was identified in a man aged 25 to 40 in good health. CDR3: CASSGDRLYSYEQYF. The CDR3 DNA follows: TGTGCCAGCAGCGGGGACAGACTCTACTCCTACGAGCAGTACTTC.